This record looks at one T cell receptor (beta chain) sequence and its context. The sample belongs to a study of T cell responses to AZD1222 COVID-19 vaccine. The protocol was immunoSEQ multiplex PCR, while the TCRdb copy is restricted to in-frame clones and leaves out a portion. The repertoire holds 120,000 to 150,000 clones, with more than 75% as singletons. Germline CDR1 reads MNHEY; CDR2 reads SVGAGI. There are 13 residues in the CDR3. Trimming shortened V by 11 bases and J by 0 bases, and 13 bases separated the two germline ends. This receptor was taken from an adult who received the AZD1222 COVID-19 vaccine. The chain is built from TRBV6-5 and TRBJ1-1; D possibly corresponds to TRBD1 (5 bases). The specimen comprised peripheral blood, sampled 28 days after the second AZD1222 dose. CDR3 amino acids: CAAQGHLNTEAFF. Here the CDR3 DNA reads TGTGCCGCCCAAGGACACTTGAACACTGAAGCTTTCTTT.